This T cell receptor (beta chain) was recovered during a study of vaccination effects on CD4 cells after COVID-19. Broader study findings: Researchers reported few convalescent patients and no early post-infection timepoints in the study. Late after vaccination, infection- and vaccine-induced clones showed marked clonal contraction.

Data came from immunoSEQ multiplex PCR; TCRdb stores just in-frame clones and leaves some out. The data show about 27,000 clones, roughly two thirds seen once. Trimming removed 3 bases from V and 5 bases from J, with 11 bases in between. CDR1 and CDR2 (germline): LNHDA, SQIVND (reference sequence). The CDR3 sequence is 14 residues long. Viral peptide pools were used in the ViraFEST assay to expand antigen-specific CD4+ T cells, and sequencing came afterward. After roughly 9 days in culture, the CD4+ T cells were isolated. People in the vaccine group had not been infected with SARS-CoV-2 before, and their nucleocapsid antibodies were negative. With approximately 11 ug/ml peptides and roughly 11 IU/ml IL-2, approximately 2.1 million PBMC per well were cultured. Half-medium changes using IL-2 medium occurred on days 3 and 7. Note on this clone: Its antigen is as yet unknown.

This clonotype was obtained from a human donor who received a COVID-19 vaccine. The material sequenced was CD4+ T cells from PBMCs cultured with SARS-CoV-2 spike peptides, taken before COVID-19 vaccination. The chain uses TRBV19 and TRBJ1-5; D remains ambiguous. In DNA form, the CDR3 reads TGTGCCAGTAGTATTGAGGGAGTCGATCAGCCCCAGCATTTT. Protein sequence: CASSIEGVDQPQHF.